The 15 T cell receptor beta chains given below trace back to one sample, sequenced in a study of T cell repertoires in aging, cancer and after chemotherapy. TCR beta rearrangements were amplified from peripheral blood genomic DNA. A mixed TRB-A/B primer pool amplified rearranged TRB by multiplex touch-down PCR. TCRdb re-derived calls from the multiplex PCR reads in MiXCR, one entry per CDR3 protein. Among around 13,000 distinct CDR3 sequences listed, less than 25% were seen once. Input material: blood. All receptors derive from a human donor in good health.

The chain combines TRBV7-2 with TRBJ2-7, with TRBD1 as a possible D gene (5 bases). The CDR3 covers 13 residues. The V end was cut by 1 base, the J end by 6 bases, with 10 bases between. Germline CDR1 and CDR2: SGHTA and FQGNSA. As DNA, the CDR3 is TGTGCCAGCAGCTTAGGCCAGGGTTTCGAGCAGTACTTC. Translating it yields CASSLGQGFEQYF.

There are many counts of this clonotype. V is TRBV20-1 and J is TRBJ2-6, with D unclear. Germline V CDR1 and CDR2: DFQATT, SNEGSKA (reference sequence). This CDR3 is built from 18 residues. Trimming took off 3 bases at V and 0 bases at J, with 18 bases between the two ends. CDR3 nucleotides: TGCAGTGCTAGCCAAGCCAGTCCTGGAGCCTCTGGGGCCAACGTCCTGACTTTC. Translation gives CSASQASPGASGANVLTF.

This clonotype counts as medium-sized. The chain employs TRBV18 and TRBJ1-3; tentatively, D is TRBD1 (5 bases). Looked up from germline, CDR1 is KGHSH and CDR2 is LQKENI. V lost 3 bases, J lost 4 bases, and 7 bases lay in between. The CDR3 loop spans 13 amino acids. The CDR3 loop reads CASSPGDGNTIYF. In DNA, the CDR3 is TGTGCCAGCTCACCGGGGGACGGAAACACCATATATTTT.

The rearrangement links TRBV6-2 or TRBV6-3 to TRBJ2-1; D not resolved. CDR1 and CDR2 (germline): MNHEY, SVGEGT. The length of the CDR3 is 13 residues. V lost 5 bases and J lost 2, with 7 bases in between. Here the CDR3 reads CASSGSPYNEQFF. Here the CDR3 DNA reads TGTGCCAGCAGTGGCAGCCCCTACAATGAGCAGTTCTTC.

This clonotype was recorded only once. The chain has TRBV20-1 and TRBJ1-1, with 9 bases matching TRBD1. The V gene's germline CDR1 is DFQATT and CDR2 SNEGSKA (reference sequence). The CDR3 has 15 amino acids. V lost 2 bases and J lost 3; bases outside the gene matches: 7. The CDR3 protein is CSARMEGQGHTEAFF. The CDR3 coding sequence is TGCAGTGCTAGAATGGAGGGACAGGGTCACACTGAAGCTTTCTTT.

This clonotype is judged medium-sized (0.01 to 0.1%). One end of the junction does not line up with germline, which may come from a read error. V gene TRBV7-2 combines with J gene TRBJ1-2; D call uncertain. The CDR3 spans 12 residues. CDR1 is SGHTA, CDR2 FQGNSA, per germline. The DNA for the CDR3 is TGTGCCAGCAACGAACTTACCTATGACTACACCTTC. It yields the protein CASNELTYDYTF.

The J gene is TRBJ2-1, the V gene TRBV7-2, with 11 nucleotides matching TRBD2. With 5 bases clipped from V and 7 bases from J, the junction kept 13 bases outside the gene matches. The CDR3 runs to 17 residues. Germline loops: CDR1 SGHTA, CDR2 FQGNSA. The CDR3 DNA sequence: TGTGCCAGCAGCCCTCTTATAGCGGGGGGGTTTGTGAATGAGCAGTTCTTC. Translating gives CASSPLIAGGFVNEQFF. The variable domain in full, completed from reference TRBV7-2 and TRBJ2-1, reads GAGVSQSPSNKVTEKGKDVELRCDPISGHTALYWYRQSLGQGLEFLIYFQGNSAPDKSGLPSDRFSAERTGGSVSTLTIQRTQQEDSAVYLCASSPLIAGGFVNEQFFGPGTRLTVL.

This clonotype was seen only once. The gene calls are TRBV29-1 and TRBJ1-2, with 9 bases fitting TRBD1. Trimming removed 5 bases from V and 5 bases from J; junction bases left unmatched: 6. This CDR3 comprises 13 residues. CDR1 is SQVTM, CDR2 ANQGSEA, per germline. The CDR3 spells CSVFLGQGYGYTF. The CDR3 DNA sequence: TGCAGCGTTTTTCTGGGACAGGGTTATGGCTACACCTTC.

In its sample, this clonotype ranks as medium-sized. The chain has TRBV6-6 and TRBJ2-7; D is possibly TRBD2 (5 bases). Germline lookup yields CDR1 MNHNY and CDR2 SVGAGI (reference sequence). With 7 bases removed from V and 2 bases from J, the gap between germline ends came to 15 bases. The CDR3 consists of 14 residues. The CDR3 is CASTSGLGAYEQYF. As DNA, the CDR3 is TGTGCCAGCACCTCTGGACTCGGAGCCTACGAGCAGTACTTC.

The chain carries TRBV11-2 and TRBJ2-7, with D possibly being TRBD2 (6 bases). Trimming shortened V by 6 bases and J by 0 bases, and 15 bases separated the two germline ends. Germline values: CDR1 SGHAT, CDR2 FQNNGV. This CDR3 is built from 15 residues. CDR3 in amino acids: CASRTVGGISYEQYF. CDR3 DNA: TGTGCCAGCAGAACCGTGGGGGGTATCTCCTACGAGCAGTACTTC.

In this sample, this clonotype turned up a few times. The genes are TRBV5-1 and TRBJ1-2; 9 nucleotides align to TRBD1. The germline CDR1 and CDR2 sequences are SGHRS and YFSETQ. This CDR3 region has 14 residues. V trimming: 8 bases; J trimming: 2 bases; junction bases outside the gene matches: 7. This CDR3 is CASNSGQGNYGYTF. CDR3 DNA: TGCGCCAGTAATTCCGGACAGGGGAACTATGGCTACACCTTC.

By proportion, this clonotype is medium-sized. This rearrangement joins TRBV6-5 to TRBJ1-3; D might be TRBD1 (5 bases). The CDR3 loop spans 14 amino acids. Trimming left V 7 bases short and J 1 base short, with 11 bases between. The germline CDR1 and CDR2 sequences are MNHEY and SVGAGI. The CDR3 DNA reads as TGTGCCAGCACCACGGGGGGTTCTGGAAACACCATATATTTT. Protein: CASTTGGSGNTIYF.

The chain couples TRBV7-3 to TRBJ2-7; possibly TRBD2 for D (5 bases). Looked up from germline, CDR1 is SGHTA and CDR2 is FQGTGA. V lost 6 bases to trimming and J lost 4 bases, with 10 bases between them. CDR3 size: 12 residues. CDR3 protein: CASSTRGYEQYF. The CDR3 bases are TGTGCCAGCAGTACCCGGGGATACGAGCAGTACTTC.

This clonotype has more than one count but fewer than ten. This rearrangement joins TRBV5-1 to TRBJ2-6; TRBD1 is a possible D gene (5 bases). This CDR3 region has 15 residues. V was shortened by 6 bases and J by 1 base, with 11 bases between the two germline ends. The germline V gene has CDR1 SGHRS and CDR2 YFSETQ. The CDR3 spells CASTLQGSGANVLTF. Written as DNA, the CDR3 is TGCGCCAGCACCCTCCAGGGTTCTGGGGCCAACGTCCTGACTTTC.

Points on this clonotype: A much more abundant neighbour one base away suggests this may be a read error. V usage is TRBV20-1 and J usage is TRBJ2-7, with D uncertain. V was trimmed by 3 bases and J by 5 bases, leaving 14 bases between them. The CDR3 is made up of 13 amino acids. The germline CDR1 and CDR2 sequences are DFQATT and SNEGSKA (reference sequence). CDR3 sequence reads: CSARTPSVNEQYF. The CDR3 DNA reads TGCAGTGCTAGGACTCCGAGTGTAAACGAGCAGTACTTC.